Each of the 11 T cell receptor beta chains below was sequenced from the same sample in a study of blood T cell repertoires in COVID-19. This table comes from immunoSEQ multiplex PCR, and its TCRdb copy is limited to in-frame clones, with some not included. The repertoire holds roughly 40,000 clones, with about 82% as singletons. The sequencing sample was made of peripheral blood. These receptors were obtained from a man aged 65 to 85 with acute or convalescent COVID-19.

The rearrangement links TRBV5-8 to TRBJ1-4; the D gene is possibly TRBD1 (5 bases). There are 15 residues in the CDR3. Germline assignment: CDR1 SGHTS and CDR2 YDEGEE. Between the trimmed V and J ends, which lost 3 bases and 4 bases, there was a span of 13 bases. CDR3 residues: CASSSGRQLNEKLFF. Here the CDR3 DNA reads TGTGCCAGCAGCTCGGGCAGACAGCTTAATGAAAAACTGTTTTTT.

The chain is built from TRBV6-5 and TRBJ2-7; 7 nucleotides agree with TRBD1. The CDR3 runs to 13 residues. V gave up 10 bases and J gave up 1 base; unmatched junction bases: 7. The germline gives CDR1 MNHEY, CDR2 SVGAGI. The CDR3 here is CATSTGPSYEQYF. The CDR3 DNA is TGTGCCACTTCGACAGGGCCTTCCTACGAGCAGTACTTC.

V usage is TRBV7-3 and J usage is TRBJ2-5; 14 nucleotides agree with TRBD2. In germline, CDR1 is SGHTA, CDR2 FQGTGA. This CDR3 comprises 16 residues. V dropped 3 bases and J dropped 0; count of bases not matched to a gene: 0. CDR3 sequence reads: CASSLGLAGDQETQYF. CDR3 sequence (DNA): TGTGCCAGCAGCTTGGGACTAGCGGGGGACCAAGAGACCCAGTACTTC.

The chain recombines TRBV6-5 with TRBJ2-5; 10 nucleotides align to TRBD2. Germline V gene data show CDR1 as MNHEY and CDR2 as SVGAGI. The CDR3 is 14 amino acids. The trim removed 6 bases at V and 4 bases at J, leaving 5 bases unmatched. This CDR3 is CASRSGGARETQYF. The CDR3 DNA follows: TGTGCCAGCAGGAGCGGGGGGGCCCGAGAGACCCAGTACTTC.

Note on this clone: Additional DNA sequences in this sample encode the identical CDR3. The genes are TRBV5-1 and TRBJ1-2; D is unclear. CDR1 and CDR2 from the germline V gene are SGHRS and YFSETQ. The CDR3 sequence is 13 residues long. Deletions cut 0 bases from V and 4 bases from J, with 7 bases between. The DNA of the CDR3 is TGCGCCAGCAGCTTGGACAGCACCTATGGCTACACCTTC. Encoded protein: CASSLDSTYGYTF. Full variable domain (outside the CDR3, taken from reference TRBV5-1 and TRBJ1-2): KAGVTQTPRYLIKTRGQQVTLSCSPISGHRSVSWYQQTPGQGLQFLFEYFSETQRNKGNFPGRFSGRQFSNSRSEMNVSTLELGDSALYLCASSLDSTYGYTFGSGTRLTVV.

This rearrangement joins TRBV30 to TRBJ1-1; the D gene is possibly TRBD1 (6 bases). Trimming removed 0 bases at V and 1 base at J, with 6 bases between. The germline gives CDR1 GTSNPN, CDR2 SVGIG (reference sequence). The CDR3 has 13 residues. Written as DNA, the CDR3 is TGTGCCTGGAGTGTACAGGGGAACACTGAAGCTTTCTTT. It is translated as CAWSVQGNTEAFF.

The CDR3 DNA reads as TGTGCCAGCAGACAGGGATCGGGCAATGAGCAGTTCTTC. It yields the protein CASRQGSGNEQFF. The chain uses TRBV12-3 or TRBV12-4 and TRBJ2-1; D possibly corresponds to TRBD1 (6 bases). The CDR3 runs 13 residues. With 6 bases removed from V and 6 bases from J, the gap between germline ends came to 12 bases.

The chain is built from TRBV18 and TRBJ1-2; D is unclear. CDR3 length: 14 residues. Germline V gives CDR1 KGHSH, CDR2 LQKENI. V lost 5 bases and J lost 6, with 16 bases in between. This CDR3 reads CASSRPDTFDGYTF. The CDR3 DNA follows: TGTGCCAGCTCAAGGCCCGACACCTTCGATGGCTACACCTTC.

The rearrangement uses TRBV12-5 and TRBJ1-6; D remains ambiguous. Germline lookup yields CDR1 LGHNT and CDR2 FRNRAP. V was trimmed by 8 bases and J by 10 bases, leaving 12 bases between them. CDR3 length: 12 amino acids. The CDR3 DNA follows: TGTGCTAGTAGCCCCCCTGAATCACCCCTCCACTTT. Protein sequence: CASSPPESPLHF.

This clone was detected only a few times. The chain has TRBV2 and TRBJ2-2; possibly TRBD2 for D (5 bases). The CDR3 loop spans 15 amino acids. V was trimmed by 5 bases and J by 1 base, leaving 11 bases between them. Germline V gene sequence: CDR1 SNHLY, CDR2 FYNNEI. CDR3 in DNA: TGTGCCAGCAGTCGACGGACTCAGAACACCGGGGAGCTGTTTTTT. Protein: CASSRRTQNTGELFF. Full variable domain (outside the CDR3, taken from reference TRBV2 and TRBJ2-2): EPEVTQTPSHQVTQMGQEVILRCVPISNHLYFYWYRQILGQKVEFLVSFYNNEISEKSEIFDDQFSVERPDGSNFTLKIRSTKLEDSAMYFCASSRRTQNTGELFFGEGSRLTVL.

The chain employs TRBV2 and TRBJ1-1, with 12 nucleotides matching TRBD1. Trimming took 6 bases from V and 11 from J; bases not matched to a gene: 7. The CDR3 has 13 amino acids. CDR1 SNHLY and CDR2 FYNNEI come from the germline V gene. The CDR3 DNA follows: TGTGCCAGCAGGGGACAGGGGGCGAATACGGCTTTCTTT. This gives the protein CASRGQGANTAFF.